This T cell receptor beta chain originates from a study of control samples from healthy donors and cancer patients. The table came from immunoSEQ multiplex PCR; TCRdb's copy has only in-frame clones and leaves some out. The repertoire holds roughly 120,000 clones, with around 93% as singletons. The source material was PBMCs. This TCR came from a man aged 50 to 59 with head and neck cancer.

This chain's CDR3 is CASSYSKGLNYGYTF. CDR3 bases: TGTGCCAGCAGTTACTCGAAGGGGCTTAACTATGGCTACACCTTC. This chain links TRBV6-5 with TRBJ1-2; D is perhaps TRBD1 (5 bases). This CDR3 has 15 amino acids. V gave up 0 bases and J gave up 1 base, with 9 bases separating them. Germline CDR1 and CDR2: MNHEY and SVGAGI.